The 19 T cell receptor beta chains reported below all come from one sample, sequenced in a study of blood T cell repertoires in COVID-19. Profiling relied on immunoSEQ multiplex PCR, and the TCRdb table lists in-frame clones only, not all of them. The data contain around 280,000 clones, around 86% of them singletons. Input material: PBMCs or T cells enriched from blood (not recorded which). These receptors all come from a middle-aged woman who had recovered from COVID-19.

The chain joins TRBV6-5 to TRBJ1-6; TRBD1 might be the D (5 bases). The CDR3 loop spans 14 amino acids. Deletions cut 6 bases from V and 10 bases from J, with 16 bases between. Germline V gene data show CDR1 as MNHEY and CDR2 as SVGAGI. CDR3 DNA sequence: TGTGCCAGCAGCCCGGGGAGGGGTCGGTCACCCCTCCACTTT. Translating it yields CASSPGRGRSPLHF.

This chain connects TRBV4-1 to TRBJ1-1; D is possibly TRBD1 (5 bases). Trimming shortened V by 0 bases and J by 0 bases, and 11 bases separated the two germline ends. Germline CDR1 and CDR2: MGHRA and YSYEKL. The CDR3 has 16 amino acids. This chain's CDR3 is CASSQDFAGMNTEAFF. CDR3 in DNA: TGCGCCAGCAGCCAAGATTTCGCAGGGATGAACACTGAAGCTTTCTTT.

This chain links TRBV6-4 with TRBJ2-3; TRBD2 agrees at 15 bases. The CDR3 loop spans 19 amino acids. CDR1 is MRHNA, CDR2 SNTAGT, per germline. V lost 0 bases, J lost 0 bases, and 4 bases stayed unmatched. CDR3 in amino acids: CASSDSGTSGGISTDTQYF. CDR3 coding DNA: TGTGCCAGCAGTGACTCGGGGACTAGCGGGGGGATTAGCACAGATACGCAGTATTTT.

This clone was seen more than once but under ten times. The J gene is TRBJ1-2, the V gene TRBV10-1; possibly TRBD1 for D (6 bases). There are 19 residues in the CDR3. Germline V gene lookup returns CDR1 WNHNN and CDR2 SYGVQD (reference sequence). Trimming stripped 9 bases from V and 4 bases from J, with 33 bases between. In DNA form, the CDR3 reads TGCGCCAGTCCCCGTACCGGCAGGGGTTGCAGTTCCTTGAGCTATGGCTACACCTTC. It yields the protein CASPRTGRGCSSLSYGYTF.

This chain connects TRBV20-1 to TRBJ2-1; 8 bases map to TRBD1. V shed 3 bases, J shed 9 bases, and the junction held 1 base outside the gene matches. Germline V CDR1 and CDR2: DFQATT, SNEGSKA (reference sequence). CDR3 size: 11 residues. The CDR3 here is CSASTGGEQFF. Here the CDR3 DNA reads TGCAGTGCTAGTACAGGGGGTGAGCAGTTCTTC.

This chain connects TRBV9 to TRBJ2-7; D perhaps matches TRBD1 (6 bases). The CDR3 is made up of 13 amino acids. Looked up from germline, CDR1 is SGDLS and CDR2 is YYNGEE. The V end lost 4 bases, the J end lost 7 bases, and 15 bases lay between the germline ends. The CDR3 reads CASSPGTFFEQYF. The DNA of the CDR3 is TGTGCCAGCAGCCCCGGGACATTTTTTGAGCAGTACTTC.

This chain joins TRBV18 and TRBJ1-1, with D perhaps TRBD1 (6 bases). The CDR3 is 14 residues long. The germline V gene has CDR1 KGHSH and CDR2 LQKENI. Trimming cost V 3 bases and J 2 bases, with 10 bases left between them. DNA of the CDR3: TGTGCCAGCTCACCCCAGGGGTTCAACACTGAAGCTTTCTTT. Its protein product is CASSPQGFNTEAFF.

The rearrangement links TRBV5-4 to TRBJ2-1; 12 bases map to TRBD2. In germline, CDR1 is SGHNT, CDR2 YYREEE (reference sequence). Trimming took 4 bases from V and 0 from J; bases not matched to a gene: 8. The CDR3 runs 18 residues. The CDR3 protein is CASSVPSGRVRSYNEQFF. CDR3 bases: TGTGCCAGCAGCGTCCCTAGCGGGAGGGTCCGCTCCTACAATGAGCAGTTCTTC.

This clone was counted once. This rearrangement joins TRBV5-1 to TRBJ2-6; possible D gene TRBD1, 5 bases. Trimming stripped 0 bases from V and 1 base from J, with 14 bases between. The CDR3 runs 18 residues. Germline V gene data show CDR1 as SGHRS and CDR2 as YFSETQ. The CDR3 loop reads CASSLALQVTSGANVLTF. The CDR3 DNA reads TGCGCCAGCAGCTTGGCCCTACAGGTCACATCTGGGGCCAACGTCCTGACTTTC.

This clone was seen a handful of times. The CDR3 reads CASSFDHAGGREQYF. For the CDR3, the DNA is TGTGCCAGCAGCTTCGATCACGCAGGGGGCAGGGAGCAGTACTTC. This sequence joins TRBV11-2 and TRBJ2-7; 8 bases are shared with TRBD1. The V and J ends lost 3 bases and 7 bases, in that order; junction bases with no gene match: 11. This CDR3 is 15 amino acids long. Germline assignment: CDR1 SGHAT and CDR2 FQNNGV.

The chain couples TRBV19 to TRBJ1-2; TRBD1 matches 9 bases. Germline V CDR1 and CDR2: LNHDA, SQIVND (reference sequence). The CDR3 contains 16 residues. After removal of 6 bases from V and 1 base from J, the junction contained 9 bases not matched to a gene. In DNA form, the CDR3 reads TGTGCCAGTAGACCGGGACAGGGCTACTTTAACTATGGCTACACCTTC. Its protein product is CASRPGQGYFNYGYTF.

This chain uses TRBV30 with TRBJ1-2; D is unclear. Deletions cut 8 bases from V and 2 bases from J, with 12 bases between. The CDR3 spans 12 residues. Germline CDR1 is GTSNPN and CDR2 is SVGIG (reference sequence). The CDR3 nucleotides read TGTGCCGACAAGACGGAAAACTATGGCTACACCTTC. Its translation is CADKTENYGYTF.

V gene TRBV7-3 combines with J gene TRBJ2-1; TRBD1 matches 8 bases. Germline V gene data show CDR1 as SGHTA and CDR2 as FQGTGA. Trimming took 3 bases from V and 10 from J; bases not matched to a gene: 8. The CDR3 spans 14 residues. CDR3 amino acids: CASSLDRDSREQFF. The CDR3 DNA reads TGTGCCAGCAGCTTGGACAGGGACTCTAGGGAGCAGTTCTTC. Together with reference TRBV7-3 and TRBJ2-1, the CDR3 gives the full variable domain: GAGVSQTPSNKVTEKGKYVELRCDPISGHTALYWYRQSLGQGPEFLIYFQGTGAADDSGLPNDRFFAVRPEGSVSTLKIQRTERGDSAVYLCASSLDRDSREQFFGPGTRLTVL.

V gene TRBV4-2 combines with J gene TRBJ2-1, with 8 positions matching TRBD2. V shed 0 bases and J 4 bases; nucleotides not matched to a gene: 8. The CDR3 is 17 amino acids. Per the germline V gene, CDR1 is LGHNA and CDR2 is YNFKEQ. The DNA for the CDR3 is TGTGCCAGCAGCCAAGATATTCGGACGGGAGGGTACAATGAGCAGTTCTTC. Amino acids: CASSQDIRTGGYNEQFF.

This chain links TRBV5-5 with TRBJ1-4; the D is unclear. This CDR3 comprises 15 residues. Germline loops: CDR1 SGHKS, CDR2 YYEKEE (reference sequence). V was clipped by 0 bases and J by 2 bases, with 8 bases between them. The CDR3 sequence: CASSLVVVTNEKLFF. The DNA for the CDR3 is TGTGCCAGCAGCTTGGTGGTAGTGACTAATGAAAAACTGTTTTTT. The full variable domain, completed using reference TRBV5-5 and TRBJ1-4, is DAGVTQSPTHLIKTRGQQVTLRCSPISGHKSVSWYQQVLGQGPQFIFQYYEKEERGRGNFPDRFSARQFPNYSSELNVNALLLGDSALYLCASSLVVVTNEKLFFGSGTQLSVL.

With regard to this clone: Other DNA sequences in the sample encode the same CDR3. The chain carries TRBV7-9 and TRBJ2-5; D gene ambiguous. Trimming stripped 5 bases from V and 4 bases from J, with 14 bases between. The CDR3 is 14 amino acids. Germline-derived CDR1 and CDR2 are SEHNR and FQNEAQ (reference sequence). The CDR3 DNA is TGTGCCAGCAGCCCGCCCGGCGGCCGAGAGACCCAGTACTTC. Protein sequence: CASSPPGGRETQYF.

V usage is TRBV7-9 and J usage is TRBJ1-2; perhaps TRBD1 as D (6 bases). V shed 3 bases and J shed 7 bases, with 15 bases lying between them. The CDR3 loop spans 14 amino acids. Germline V CDR1 and CDR2: SEHNR, FQNEAQ (reference sequence). The CDR3 region is CASSFTGPSGGYTF. The CDR3 nucleotides are TGTGCCAGCAGCTTTACAGGGCCTTCTGGTGGCTACACCTTC.

The chain links TRBV5-1 to TRBJ1-2, with D possibly matching TRBD1 (5 bases). The CDR3 is made up of 13 amino acids. Trimming shortened V by 6 bases and J by 1 base, and 10 bases separated the two germline ends. The germline V gene encodes CDR1 SGHRS and CDR2 YFSETQ. CDR3 residues: CASNFDSNYGYTF. For the CDR3, the DNA is TGCGCCAGCAACTTCGACAGTAACTATGGCTACACCTTC.

The genes are TRBV7-9 and TRBJ2-1, with unresolved D. The ends were cut back, 1 base at V and 2 bases at J, with 6 bases in the middle. The CDR3 has 14 amino acids. The germline gives CDR1 SEHNR, CDR2 FQNEAQ (reference sequence). CDR3 region: CASSLELTYNEQFF. The CDR3 DNA sequence: TGTGCCAGCAGCTTAGAACTTACCTACAATGAGCAGTTCTTC.